The rows below give T cell receptor beta chains drawn from one sample of a study of blood T cell repertoires in COVID-19. The assay was immunoSEQ multiplex PCR, and TCRdb's table has in-frame clones only and misses some. The data show about 88,000 clones, roughly 89% seen once. Sequencing used peripheral blood. These receptors were obtained from a woman aged 80 or over with active COVID-19. CDR3s include the opening cysteine and the closing phenylalanine or tryptophan. D genes are given only for firm matches. Clone size appears in some rows only: once, few, many, or a class for an expanded clone.

j_call v_call clone_size d_call cdr3_nt cdr3_aa
TRBJ2-2 TRBV7-6 - TRBD2 TGTGCCAGCAGCCCCTTGTCGGGGGGAGGGCCCGGGGAGCTGTTTTTT CASSPLSGGGPGELFF
TRBJ1-1 TRBV20-1 - - TGCAGTGCTAGTGATGCGGGACGGCGTAGGAACACTGAAGCTTTCTTT CSASDAGRRRNTEAFF
TRBJ1-1 TRBV5-1 - - TGCGCCAGCAGCTTGATCGGGGGGAACACTGAAGCTTTCTTT CASSLIGGNTEAFF
TRBJ2-4 TRBV4-2 - TRBD1 TGTGCCAGCAGTATGGGACAGGGGGAGTCAGCCAAAAACATTCAGTACTTC CASSMGQGESAKNIQYF
TRBJ2-2 TRBV7-8 - - TGTGCCAGCAGCTTGGCGGGCGGGATTAGGTTCACCGGGGAGCTGTTTTTT CASSLAGGIRFTGELFF
TRBJ1-1 TRBV5-1 - TRBD1 TGCGCCAGCAGCCACGGACAGGGGACTGAAGCTTTCTTT CASSHGQGTEAFF
TRBJ2-1 TRBV3-1/TRBV3-2 - TRBD1 TGTGCCAGCAGCCATGGACAGGGAAGATATTACAATGAGCAGTTCTTC CASSHGQGRYYNEQFF
TRBJ2-7 TRBV28 - - TGTGCCAGCCAAAGCAGGGGGGCGGGAGGTCGTGAGCAGTACTTC CASQSRGAGGREQYF
TRBJ2-1 TRBV28 - TRBD2 TGTGCCAGCATAGGCGGGAGTACTTACAATGAGCAGTTCTTC CASIGGSTYNEQFF
TRBJ2-7 TRBV25-1 - - TGTGCCAGCACCTCTTCGGGGTCTTGGAGCCCCCAGTACTTC CASTSSGSWSPQYF
TRBJ2-1 TRBV15 once TRBD1 TGTGCCACCAGCGGGACAGGGGGCTACAATGAGCAGTTCTTC CATSGTGGYNEQFF
TRBJ2-3 TRBV5-1 - - TGCGCCAGCAGCTTCGGGATCTTTTCAGATACGCAGTATTTT CASSFGIFSDTQYF
TRBJ2-2 TRBV7-3 - TRBD2 TGTGCCAGCAGCCTAGCGGTCAACACCGGGGAGCTGTTTTTT CASSLAVNTGELFF
TRBJ1-3 TRBV5-4 few - TGTGCCAGCAGCTTGGACAGGGCTGGAAACACCATATATTTT CASSLDRAGNTIYF
TRBJ1-6 TRBV27 - TRBD1 TGTGCCAGCAGTTTATCACAGGGGTTTGCTTCACCCCTCCACTTT CASSLSQGFASPLHF
TRBJ1-3 TRBV4-3 - - TGCGCCAGCAGCCAAGCACTAGGGAATTCGGGAAACACCATATATTTT CASSQALGNSGNTIYF
TRBJ2-7 TRBV27 once TRBD1 TGTGCCAGCAGTCACTGGGACAGGGGCTACGAGCAGTACTTC CASSHWDRGYEQYF
TRBJ1-6 TRBV11-2 - - TGTGCCACCACTGTAGGGGCCCATAATTCACCCCTCCACTTT CATTVGAHNSPLHF
TRBJ2-3 TRBV27 - - TGTGCCAGCAGCCGACCGTTACAGGGCAGTCAGACAGATACGCAGTATTTT CASSRPLQGSQTDTQYF
TRBJ2-5 TRBV19 - TRBD2 TGTGCCAGTAGTCTCGGAATAGCGGGGAATGGAGAGACCCAGTACTTC CASSLGIAGNGETQYF
TRBJ1-6 TRBV28 - - TGTGCCAGCAGAGGCCGTGGCAGGGCCTCACCCCTCCACTTT CASRGRGRASPLHF
TRBJ2-1 TRBV1 - - TGCACCAGCAGCCAATCCAGGGGGCTTATCTACAATGAGCAGTTCTTC CTSSQSRGLIYNEQFF
TRBJ2-1 TRBV6-1 - TRBD2 TGTGCCAGCAGTGGTTTCACGAGCGGGAGGACCCAAAGCTCCTACAATGAGCAGTTCTTC CASSGFTSGRTQSSYNEQFF
TRBJ1-6 TRBV6-1 few TRBD1 TGTGCCAGCAGTGAGAGTCTTTCAGGGGGTTCACCCCTCCACTTT CASSESLSGGSPLHF
TRBJ2-5 TRBV28 - - TGTGCCATCTTCGACAGACCCCAAGAGACCCAGTACTTC CAIFDRPQETQYF
TRBJ2-1 TRBV9 once TRBD1 TGTGCCAGCAGCCTCCGGACAGGGGAAAATGAGCAGTTCTTC CASSLRTGENEQFF
TRBJ2-1 TRBV6-5 - TRBD2 TGTGCCACCAGAAGGGGACTAGCGTACAATGAGCAGTTCTTC CATRRGLAYNEQFF
TRBJ2-7 TRBV19 - TRBD1 TGTGCCAGTACCCGTCGGACAGGGCCCTACGAGCAGTACTTC CASTRRTGPYEQYF
TRBJ2-7 TRBV12-3/TRBV12-4 - TRBD1 TGTGCCAGCAGGTGGACAGGGAGGTACGAGCAGTACTTC CASRWTGRYEQYF
TRBJ2-5 TRBV2 - - TGTGCCAGCAAGATCCAGGAGGGAGGGACCCAGTACTTC CASKIQEGGTQYF
TRBJ2-1 TRBV27 - - TGTGCCAGCAGGACCTTACTTGGGCTAGCCGACAATGAGCAGTTCTTC CASRTLLGLADNEQFF
TRBJ2-5 TRBV5-1 - TRBD2 TGCGCCAGCAGCTTGGGCGAGCGGGATGCGGAGACCCAGTACTTC CASSLGERDAETQYF
TRBJ2-3 TRBV24-1 - TRBD1 TGTGCCACCAGTGATCAACGGACAGGGTCCAGTACGCAGTATTTT CATSDQRTGSSTQYF
TRBJ2-3 TRBV5-1 - - TGCGCCAGCAACGTAGGCGGGGTCAGCACAGATACGCAGTATTTT CASNVGGVSTDTQYF
TRBJ2-6 TRBV6-1 - TRBD1 TGTGCCAGCAGTGGACAGGGAATGAAGCCTGGGGCCAACGTCCTGACTTTC CASSGQGMKPGANVLTF
TRBJ1-5 TRBV28 - - TGTGCCAGCAGTTCACCCCTCCGGGACACCTACAATCAGCCCCAGCATTTT CASSSPLRDTYNQPQHF
TRBJ1-1 TRBV29-1 - - TGCAGCGTTGGTCGGCAGGGCGGGAACACTGAAGCTTTCTTT CSVGRQGGNTEAFF